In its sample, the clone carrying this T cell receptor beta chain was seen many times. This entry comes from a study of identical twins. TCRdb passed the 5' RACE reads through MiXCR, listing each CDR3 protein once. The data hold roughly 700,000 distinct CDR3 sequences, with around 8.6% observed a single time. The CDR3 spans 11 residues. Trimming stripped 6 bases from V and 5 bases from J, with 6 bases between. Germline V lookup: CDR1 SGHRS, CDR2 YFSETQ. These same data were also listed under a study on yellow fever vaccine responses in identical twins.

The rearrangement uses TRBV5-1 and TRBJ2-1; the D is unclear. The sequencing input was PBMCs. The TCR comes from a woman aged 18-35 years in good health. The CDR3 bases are TGCGCCAGCATGGTCGACAATGAGCAGTTCTTC. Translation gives CASMVDNEQFF.